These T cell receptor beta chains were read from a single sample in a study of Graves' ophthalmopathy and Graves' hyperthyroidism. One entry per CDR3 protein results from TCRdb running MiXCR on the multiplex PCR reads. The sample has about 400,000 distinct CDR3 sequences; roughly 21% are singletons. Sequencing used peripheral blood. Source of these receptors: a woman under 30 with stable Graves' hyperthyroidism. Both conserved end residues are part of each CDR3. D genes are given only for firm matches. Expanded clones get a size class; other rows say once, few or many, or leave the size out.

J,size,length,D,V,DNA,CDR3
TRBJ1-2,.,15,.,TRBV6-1,TGTGCCAGCAGTGAAGACCGAGGGGGAAGCTATGGCTACACCTTC,CASSEDRGGSYGYTF
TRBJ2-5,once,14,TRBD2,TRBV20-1,TGCAGTGCTCCCCGGACTAGAATGCAAGAGACCCAGTACTTC,CSAPRTRMQETQYF
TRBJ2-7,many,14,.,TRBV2,TGTGCCAGCAGCGGTATAACTCGGTTGGTCGAGCAGTACTTC,CASSGITRLVEQYF
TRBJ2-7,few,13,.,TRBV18,TGTGCCAGCTCACTAAGGAAATCGGAAGAGCAGTACTTC,CASSLRKSEEQYF
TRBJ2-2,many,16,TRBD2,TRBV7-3,TGTGCCAGCAGCCCGATAGCGGGAGGGCCCTTCGGGGAGCTGTTTTTT,CASSPIAGGPFGELFF
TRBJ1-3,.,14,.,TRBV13,TGTGCCAGCAGCATCCGCCTCTCTGGAAACACCATATATTTT,CASSIRLSGNTIYF
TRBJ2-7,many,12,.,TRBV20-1,TGCAGTGCTAGAATACGATCCTACGAGCAGTACTTC,CSARIRSYEQYF
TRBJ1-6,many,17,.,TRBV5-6,TGTGCCAGCAGCTTCAGACCAGCTAGCTCCTATAATTCACCCCTCCACTTT,CASSFRPASSYNSPLHF
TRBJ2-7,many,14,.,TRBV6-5,TGTGCCAGCAGTTACACCCTAGGGAGTGACGAGCAGTACTTC,CASSYTLGSDEQYF
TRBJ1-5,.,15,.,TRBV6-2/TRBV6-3,TGTGCCAGCAGTTACCCCCAGTATAGCAATCAGCCACAGCGTTTT,CASSYPQYSNQPQRF
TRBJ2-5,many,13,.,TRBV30,TGTGCCTGGAGTATGACTAGTCAAGAGACCCAGTACTTC,CAWSMTSQETQYF
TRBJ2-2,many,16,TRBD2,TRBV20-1,TGCAGTGCTAGAGATCCCGGGAGGGCCTATTCCGGGGAGCTGTTTTTT,CSARDPGRAYSGELFF
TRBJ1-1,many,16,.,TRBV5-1,TGCGCCAGCAGCTCTGCGCCGGGACACCAAATGGGTGAAGCTTTCTTT,CASSSAPGHQMGEAFF
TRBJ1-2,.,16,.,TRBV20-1,TGCAGTGCTAGAGCTAAACAGGTTTTTTTAAGCTATGGCTACACCTTC,CSARAKQVFLSYGYTF
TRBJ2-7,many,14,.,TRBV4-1,TGCGCCAGCAGCCAAGAAACTAGAGGCTACGAGCAGTACTTC,CASSQETRGYEQYF
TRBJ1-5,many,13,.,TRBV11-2,TGTGCCAGCAGCTTGGACCATAATCTCCCCCAGCATTTT,CASSLDHNLPQHF
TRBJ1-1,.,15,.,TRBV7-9,TGTGCCAGCAACCCACGGGCTGGGGGGCGCACTGAAGCTTTCTTT,CASNPRAGGRTEAFF
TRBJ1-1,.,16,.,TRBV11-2,TGTGCCAGCAGCTTAACCCCCGGCGGGGCGAACACTGAAGCTTTCTTT,CASSLTPGGANTEAFF
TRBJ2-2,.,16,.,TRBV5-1,TGCGCCAGCAGCTTACAGTCGAATAGGGGCACCGGGGAGCTGTTTTTT,CASSLQSNRGTGELFF
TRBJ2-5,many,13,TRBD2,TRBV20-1,TGCAGTGCATTTAGCGGGAGTAAAGAGACCCAGTACTTC,CSAFSGSKETQYF
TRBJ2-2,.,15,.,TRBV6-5,TGTGCCACCATTAGGGGACATCTCGACACCGGGGAGCTGTTTTTT,CATIRGHLDTGELFF
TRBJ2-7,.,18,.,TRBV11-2,TGTGCCAGCAGCTTAGAGGGCCCCCGGGGGCAGCTTACCTACGAGCAGTACTTC,CASSLEGPRGQLTYEQYF
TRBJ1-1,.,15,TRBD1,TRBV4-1,TGCGCCAGCAGCCAAGTGGTCCAAAGGGGGCGCGCGACTTTCTTT,CASSQVVQRGRATFF
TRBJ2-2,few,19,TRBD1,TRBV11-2,TGTGCCAGCAGCTCAGGCCGGTTTGGTGACAGGGGTTACACCGGGGAGCTGTTTTTT,CASSSGRFGDRGYTGELFF
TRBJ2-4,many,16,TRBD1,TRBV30,TGTGCCTGGAGTATACAGGGGTCTCTTGGCAAAAACATTCAGTACTTC,CAWSIQGSLGKNIQYF
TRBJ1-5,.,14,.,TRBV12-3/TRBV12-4,TGTGCCAGCAGGACGGGAGATACCAATCAGCCCCAGCATTTT,CASRTGDTNQPQHF
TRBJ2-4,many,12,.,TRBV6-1,TGTGCCAGCACCGGGGTAGGGGACATTCAGTACTTC,CASTGVGDIQYF
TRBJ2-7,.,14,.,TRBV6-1,TGTGCCAGCAAGGTGGGCAGGGGCTGGAACGAGCAGTACTTC,CASKVGRGWNEQYF
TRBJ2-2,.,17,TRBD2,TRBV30,TGTGCCTGGAGTGCCCCTAGCGGGAGGGAAGACACCGGGGAGCTGTTTTTT,CAWSAPSGREDTGELFF
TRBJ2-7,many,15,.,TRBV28,TGTGCCAGCAGTGTACCGGGACTGGGATCCTACGAGCAGTACTTC,CASSVPGLGSYEQYF
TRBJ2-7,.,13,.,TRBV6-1,TGTGCCAGCAGGGGCAGGGTGGAGTCCGAGCAGTACTTC,CASRGRVESEQYF
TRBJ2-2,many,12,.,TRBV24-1,TGTGCCACCAACGAGCCCACAGGGGAGCTGTTTTTT,CATNEPTGELFF
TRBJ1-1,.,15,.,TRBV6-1,TGTGCCAGCAGCGTCGCCGGGACATCGAACACTGAAGCTTTCTTT,CASSVAGTSNTEAFF
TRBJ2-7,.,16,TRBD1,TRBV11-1,TGTGCCAGCAGCTTGCTCGGGACAGGGGGAACCTACGAGCAGTACTTC,CASSLLGTGGTYEQYF
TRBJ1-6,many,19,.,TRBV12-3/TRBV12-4,TGTGCCAGCAGTTTAAGGGGAGGGGGGTTGGTCACCTATAATTCACCCCTCCACTTT,CASSLRGGGLVTYNSPLHF
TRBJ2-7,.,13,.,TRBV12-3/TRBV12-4,TGTGCCAGCAGTTTAGCAACAGGCTACGAGCAGTACTTC,CASSLATGYEQYF
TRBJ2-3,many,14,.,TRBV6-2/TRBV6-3,TGTGCCAGCAGCTCTGGGGTGGAGCCGGATACGCAGTATTTT,CASSSGVEPDTQYF
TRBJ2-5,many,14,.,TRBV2,TGTGCCAGCAGTGGTGAGGGAGGCCAAGAGACCCAGTACTTC,CASSGEGGQETQYF
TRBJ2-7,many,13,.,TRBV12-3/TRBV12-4,TGTGCCAGCAGCCGAGCGGTTCCCTACGAGCAGTACTTC,CASSRAVPYEQYF
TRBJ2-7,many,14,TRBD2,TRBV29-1,TGCAGCGTTGAAGATGGTAGCGGGAGCTACGAGCAGTACTTC,CSVEDGSGSYEQYF
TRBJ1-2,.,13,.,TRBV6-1,TGTGCCAGCGCCAAGGCAGGGGTAATCGGCTACACCTTC,CASAKAGVIGYTF
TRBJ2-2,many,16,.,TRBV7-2,TGTGCCAGCAGCTTAGTTGGGACAACGATCTCCGGGGAGCTGTTTTTT,CASSLVGTTISGELFF
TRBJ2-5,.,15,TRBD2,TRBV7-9,TGTGCCAGCAGCGTTACTAGCGGGGGGACGGAGACCCAGTACTTC,CASSVTSGGTETQYF
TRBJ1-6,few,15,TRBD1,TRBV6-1,TGTGCCAGCAGTGAAAGGACAGGGTTAAATTCACCCCTCCACTTT,CASSERTGLNSPLHF
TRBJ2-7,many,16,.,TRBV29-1,TGCAGCGTTGAGGGGGGGGACAGCCTAAATTCCTACGAGCAGTACTTC,CSVEGGDSLNSYEQYF
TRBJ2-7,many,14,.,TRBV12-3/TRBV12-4,TGTGCCAGCAGTTTAGGACAGAGGGGGAACGAGCAGTACTTC,CASSLGQRGNEQYF
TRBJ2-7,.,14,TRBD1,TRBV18,TGTGCCAGCTCACCGGACAGGGGGGCTTACGAGCAGTACTTC,CASSPDRGAYEQYF
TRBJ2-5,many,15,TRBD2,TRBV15,TGTGCCACCAGCAGGGCTAGCGGGGGGGCTGAGACCCAGTACTTC,CATSRASGGAETQYF